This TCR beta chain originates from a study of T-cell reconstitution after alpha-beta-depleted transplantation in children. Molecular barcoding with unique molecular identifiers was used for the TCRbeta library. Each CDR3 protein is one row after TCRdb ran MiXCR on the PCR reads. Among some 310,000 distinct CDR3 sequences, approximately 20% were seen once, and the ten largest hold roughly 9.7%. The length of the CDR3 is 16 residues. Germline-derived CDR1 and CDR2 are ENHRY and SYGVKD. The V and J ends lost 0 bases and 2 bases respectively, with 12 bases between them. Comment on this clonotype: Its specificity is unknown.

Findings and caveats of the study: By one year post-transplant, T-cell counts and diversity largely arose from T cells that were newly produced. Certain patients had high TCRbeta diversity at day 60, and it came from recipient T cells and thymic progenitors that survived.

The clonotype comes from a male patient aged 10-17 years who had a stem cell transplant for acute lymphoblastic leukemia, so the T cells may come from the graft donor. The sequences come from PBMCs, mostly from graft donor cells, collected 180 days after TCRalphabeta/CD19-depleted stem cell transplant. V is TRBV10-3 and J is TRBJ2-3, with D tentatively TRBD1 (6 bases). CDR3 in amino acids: CAISESQGQITDTQYF. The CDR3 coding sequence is TGTGCCATCAGTGAGTCTCAGGGACAAATCACAGATACGCAGTATTTT.